Below, one T cell receptor (beta chain) is given with its context. The data were produced by immunoSEQ multiplex PCR, yet TCRdb's version contains in-frame clones alone and is incomplete. The data hold approximately 190,000 clones, with around 83% observed a single time. This CDR3 is 16 amino acids long. V shed 0 bases and J 8 bases; nucleotides not matched to a gene: 7. CDR1 is SGDLS, CDR2 YYNGEE, per germline. This entry comes from a study of cytomegalovirus exposure and HLA in healthy donors. This rearrangement joins TRBV9 to TRBJ2-2; 10 nucleotides agree with TRBD1. The specimen sequenced was PBMCs. The receptor was isolated from a woman aged 30 to 39 in good health and CMV-seropositive. CDR3 sequence reads: CASSVGPTGGEGELFF. CDR3 in DNA: TGTGCCAGCAGCGTAGGGCCGACAGGGGGCGAGGGGGAGCTGTTTTTT.